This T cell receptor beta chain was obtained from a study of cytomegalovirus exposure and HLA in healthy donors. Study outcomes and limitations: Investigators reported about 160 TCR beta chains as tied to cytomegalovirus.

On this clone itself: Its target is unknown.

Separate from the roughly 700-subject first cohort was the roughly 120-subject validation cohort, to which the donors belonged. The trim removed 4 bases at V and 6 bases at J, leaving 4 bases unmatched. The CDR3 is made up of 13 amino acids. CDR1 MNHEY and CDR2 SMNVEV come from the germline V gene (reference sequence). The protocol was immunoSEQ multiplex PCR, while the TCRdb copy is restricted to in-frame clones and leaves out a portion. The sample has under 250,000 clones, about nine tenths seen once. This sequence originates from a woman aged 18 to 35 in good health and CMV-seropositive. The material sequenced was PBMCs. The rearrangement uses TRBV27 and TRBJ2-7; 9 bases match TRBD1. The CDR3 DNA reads TGTGCCAGCAGTTGGGACAGGGCGGGCGAGCAGTACTTC. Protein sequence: CASSWDRAGEQYF.